This passage covers 20 T cell receptor beta chains from one sample sequenced in a study of blood T cell repertoires in COVID-19 (dated by TCRdb to about 2020). Library construction relied on the immunoSEQ multiplex PCR assay. Entries here come from immuneACCESS through TCRdb and include only in-frame sequences with V and J called. Some clones fail to appear in such tables; in the studies checked, an unresolved V gene covers under half of the shortfall, and the cause of the remainder is unknown. The sample contains 150,000 to 200,000 clones, about 88% of them found a single time. The ten largest account for around 5.8% of the sample. Sequencing was carried out using peripheral blood. These receptors originate from a middle-aged man with active or convalescent COVID-19.

The CDR3 loop reads CASGLTLQGSRTGELFF. Here the CDR3 DNA reads TGTGCTAGTGGTTTGACCCTACAGGGATCCAGGACCGGGGAGCTGTTTTTT. The chain couples TRBV12-5 to TRBJ2-2, with a weak D call TRBD1 (6 bases). Trimming stripped 2 bases from V and 5 bases from J, with 18 bases between. The CDR3 covers 17 residues. CDR1 and CDR2 from the germline V gene are LGHNT and FRNRAP.

The chain is built from TRBV7-2 and TRBJ2-2; D may be TRBD2 (5 bases). This CDR3 has 15 amino acids. V gave up 5 bases and J gave up 0 bases, with 10 bases separating them. CDR1 is SGHTA and CDR2 is FQGNSA in the germline V gene. The CDR3 DNA sequence: TGTGCCAGCAGCCGGGAACGATCGAACACCGGGGAGCTGTTTTTT. Translating it yields CASSRERSNTGELFF.

CDR3 in amino acids: CASSPLGGENEQFF. In DNA form, the CDR3 reads TGTGCCAGCAGTCCCCTAGGGGGCGAGAATGAGCAGTTCTTC. The rearrangement uses TRBV6-5 and TRBJ2-1; TRBD1 matches at 7 bases. There are 14 residues in the CDR3. Trimming cost V 5 bases and J 7 bases; bases outside gene matches: 8. Germline lookup yields CDR1 MNHEY and CDR2 SVGAGI.

The gene calls are TRBV7-9 and TRBJ2-3; 11 bases agree with TRBD2. V dropped 6 bases and J dropped 2; count of bases not matched to a gene: 1. CDR3 length: 14 residues. Germline V gene lookup returns CDR1 SEHNR and CDR2 FQNEAQ (reference sequence). CDR3 nucleotides: TGTGCCAGCAGGACTAGCGGGAACACAGATACGCAGTATTTT. It encodes CASRTSGNTDTQYF.

V usage is TRBV19 and J usage is TRBJ1-5; no clear D gene. The CDR3 is made up of 15 amino acids. CDR1 and CDR2 from the germline V gene are LNHDA and SQIVND (reference sequence). V was cut by 2 bases and J by 7 bases, with 15 bases left in between. As DNA, the CDR3 is TGTGCCAGTAGTATAACGTCGGGGATTGGGCAGCCCCAGCATTTT. The encoded protein is CASSITSGIGQPQHF. Full variable domain (remainder filled in from reference TRBV19 and TRBJ1-5): DGGITQSPKYLFRKEGQNVTLSCEQNLNHDAMYWYRQDPGQGLRLIYYSQIVNDFQKGDIAEGYSVSREKKESFPLTVTSAQKNPTAFYLCASSITSGIGQPQHFGDGTRLSIL.

This rearrangement joins TRBV11-2 to TRBJ1-3; D is ambiguous. The CDR3 is 14 amino acids. V lost 3 bases to trimming and J lost 0 bases, with 6 bases between them. CDR1 and CDR2 from the germline V gene are SGHAT and FQNNGV. CDR3 residues: CASSLGYSGNTIYF. The DNA of the CDR3 is TGTGCCAGCAGCTTGGGCTACTCTGGAAACACCATATATTTT. The entire variable domain, with the rest obtained from reference TRBV11-2 and TRBJ1-3, is as follows: EAGVAQSPRYKIIEKRQSVAFWCNPISGHATLYWYQQILGQGPKLLIQFQNNGVVDDSQLPKDRFSAERLKGVDSTLKIQPAKLEDSAVYLCASSLGYSGNTIYFGEGSWLTVV.

The chain combines TRBV28 with TRBJ2-2; the match to TRBD2 covers 11 bases. The CDR3 covers 17 residues. Per germline, CDR1 MDHEN and CDR2 SYDVKM. The trim removed 5 bases at V and 1 base at J, leaving 6 bases unmatched. CDR3 amino acids: CASSVPGLAGNTGELFF. In DNA form, the CDR3 reads TGTGCCAGCAGTGTCCCAGGACTAGCGGGGAACACCGGGGAGCTGTTTTTT.

The rearrangement links TRBV5-5 to TRBJ2-6; D is unresolved. The CDR3 covers 15 residues. The germline V gene has CDR1 SGHKS and CDR2 YYEKEE (reference sequence). V dropped 0 bases and J dropped 0 bases, with 4 bases sitting between them. CDR3 nucleotide sequence: TGTGCCAGCAGCTTGGCGCGCTCTGGGGCCAACGTCCTGACTTTC. This sequence encodes CASSLARSGANVLTF.

The rearrangement uses TRBV3-1 (or the pseudogene TRBV3-2) and TRBJ1-5, with a weak D call TRBD1 (5 bases). The CDR3 extends over 15 amino acids. Deletions cut 4 bases from V and 2 bases from J, with 12 bases between. Germline V gives CDR1 LGHDT, CDR2 YNNKEL (reference sequence). The CDR3 loop is CASSLGVGGNQPQHF. CDR3 in DNA: TGTGCCAGCAGCCTAGGGGTAGGCGGCAATCAGCCCCAGCATTTT.

This clone came up once. The V gene is TRBV2, the J gene TRBJ2-5; possible D gene TRBD1, 6 bases. The V end lost 6 bases, the J end lost 0 bases, and 14 bases lay between the germline ends. The CDR3 is 15 amino acids. Germline CDR1 SNHLY, CDR2 FYNNEI. The CDR3 loop reads CASRERDTYQETQYF. The CDR3 DNA reads TGTGCCAGCAGGGAACGGGACACATACCAAGAGACCCAGTACTTC.

Here the CDR3 DNA reads TGCAGTGCTAGTACTGCGGGGGTCACTTTCACCCAAGAGACCCAGTACTTC. This encodes CSASTAGVTFTQETQYF. This chain joins TRBV20-1 and TRBJ2-5; 7 bases map to TRBD2. This CDR3 has 17 residues. Germline V CDR1 and CDR2: DFQATT, SNEGSKA (reference sequence). With V trimmed by 3 bases and J by 1 base, 14 bases remained unmatched.

This chain uses TRBV7-3 with TRBJ2-3; possible D gene TRBD2, 5 bases. Trimming took off 5 bases at V and 4 bases at J, with 10 bases between the two ends. The CDR3 has 13 amino acids. CDR1 is SGHTA and CDR2 is FQGTGA in the germline V gene. Here the CDR3 reads CASSPRGADTQYF. CDR3 in DNA: TGTGCCAGCAGCCCCCGGGGTGCAGATACGCAGTATTTT. The variable domain in full, with the rest retrieved from reference TRBV7-3 and TRBJ2-3, is GAGVSQTPSNKVTEKGKYVELRCDPISGHTALYWYRQSLGQGPEFLIYFQGTGAADDSGLPNDRFFAVRPEGSVSTLKIQRTERGDSAVYLCASSPRGADTQYFGPGTRLTVL.

The chain has TRBV6-2 or TRBV6-3 and TRBJ1-2; TRBD1 matches at 7 bases. Unmatched junction bases numbered 3, after V lost 2 bases and J lost 3 bases. The CDR3 has 14 residues. In germline, CDR1 is MNHEY, CDR2 SVGEGT. CDR3 bases: TGTGCCAGCAGTTACCCGGGACAGTACTATGGCTACACCTTC. Translation: CASSYPGQYYGYTF.

This chain connects TRBV7-9 to TRBJ2-4, with 7 bases that match TRBD1. After removal of 5 bases from V and 8 bases from J, the junction contained 6 bases not matched to a gene. This CDR3 comprises 13 residues. The germline CDR1 and CDR2 sequences are SEHNR and FQNEAQ (reference sequence). CDR3 in amino acids: CASSRYRGDIQYF. DNA of the CDR3: TGTGCCAGCAGCCGCTACAGGGGAGACATTCAGTACTTC.

The V call is TRBV5-6, the J call TRBJ2-5; 7 bases are a match to TRBD1. Losses at the gene ends were 1 base for V and 2 bases for J; bases not matched to a gene: 11. CDR1 and CDR2 from the germline V gene are SGHDT and YYEEEE. The CDR3 contains 17 residues. The CDR3 protein is CASSLFGLTQGQETQYF. Here the CDR3 DNA reads TGTGCCAGCAGCTTGTTTGGCTTGACACAGGGGCAAGAGACCCAGTACTTC.

The chain employs TRBV6-6 and TRBJ1-6; D possibly corresponds to TRBD1 (5 bases). There are 13 residues in the CDR3. Looked up from germline, CDR1 is MNHNY and CDR2 is SVGAGI (reference sequence). V was trimmed by 2 bases and J by 10 bases, leaving 9 bases between them. DNA for the CDR3: TGTGCCAGCAGTTACAAAAGGGGATCACCCCTCCACTTT. Translating gives CASSYKRGSPLHF.

This chain links TRBV28 with TRBJ1-2; 11 bases match TRBD1. The V gene end was trimmed by 6 bases and the J gene end by 4 bases; junction bases not matched to a gene: 4. Per germline, CDR1 MDHEN and CDR2 SYDVKM. CDR3 length equals 14 residues. The CDR3 nucleotides are TGTGCCAGCAGGCCGGGACAGGGGGTCTATGGCTACACCTTC. Translating it yields CASRPGQGVYGYTF.

The rearrangement uses TRBV7-2 and TRBJ1-5; tentatively, D is TRBD1 (6 bases). Germline CDR1 reads SGHTA; CDR2 reads FQGNSA. There are 16 residues in the CDR3. V lost 1 base and J 5 bases, leaving 15 bases between the germline ends. The CDR3 bases are TGTGCCAGCAGCTTAGTCCCAGGGGTCGGGGATCAGCCCCAGCATTTT. Translating it yields CASSLVPGVGDQPQHF.

The chain uses TRBV28 and TRBJ2-5; maybe TRBD1 (5 bases). The CDR3 has 12 residues. Trimming removed 7 bases from V and 5 bases from J, with 11 bases in between. The germline gives CDR1 MDHEN, CDR2 SYDVKM. DNA of the CDR3: TGTGCCAGCACCATAAACAGGGAGACCCAGTACTTC. This sequence encodes CASTINRETQYF.

The chain is built from TRBV19 and TRBJ2-5, with no clear D. Between the trimmed V and J ends, which lost 3 bases and 4 bases, there was a span of 12 bases. The CDR3 is made up of 14 amino acids. Germline CDR1 LNHDA, CDR2 SQIVND (reference sequence). DNA of the CDR3: TGTGCCAGTAGTATCTCAGGCGCCCGAGAGACCCAGTACTTC. Translation gives CASSISGARETQYF.